This T cell receptor beta chain was recorded in a study of blood T cells in healthy people across ages. Whole-study results and caveats: Across samples, TCR beta diversity tracked strongly with naive T cell percentage.

PCR was performed a second time for about 6 to 11 cycles using a sample-barcoded 5' primer and a J-beta primer mix. In TCRdb, the 5' RACE reads were re-called with MiXCR into one record per CDR3 protein. The sample lists approximately 730,000 distinct CDR3 sequences; roughly 53% were seen once. As to this clonotype: Its antigen is not identified.

Per germline, CDR1 DFQATT and CDR2 SNEGSKA (reference sequence). The V segment lost 5 bases and the J segment 3 bases; nucleotides outside the gene matches: 16. The CDR3 is 17 amino acids. The receptor was isolated from a man older than 75 in good health. Material: blood. The chain employs TRBV20-1 and TRBJ2-7, with 10 bases fitting TRBD1. The CDR3 DNA reads TGCAGTGCTCCAAGGCCTTTGGACAGGGGGGGCCACTACGAGCAGTACTTC. It specifies CSAPRPLDRGGHYEQYF.